These 14 T cell receptor beta chains came from one sample sequenced in a study of blood T cell repertoires in COVID-19. Using immunoSEQ multiplex PCR, the repertoire was profiled, and TCRdb retains in-frame clones only, with some absent. The table shows around 100,000 clones, with approximately 93% occurring only once. The source material was peripheral blood. The source of these receptors is a man over 45 with active COVID-19.

The chain employs TRBV3-1 (or the pseudogene TRBV3-2) and TRBJ1-2; D not resolved. From germline, CDR1 is LGHDT and CDR2 YNNKEL (reference sequence). The length of the CDR3 is 12 residues. V was trimmed by 3 bases and J by 8 bases, leaving 10 bases between them. The CDR3 nucleotides read TGTGCCAGCAGCCAGGCGGTCAAGGGCTACACCTTC. It specifies CASSQAVKGYTF.

The chain is built from TRBV24-1 and TRBJ2-2; 7 nucleotides match TRBD1. The CDR3 runs 17 residues. The trim removed 4 bases at V and 2 bases at J, leaving 9 bases unmatched. The germline CDR1 and CDR2 sequences are KGHDR and SFDVKD. Written as DNA, the CDR3 is TGTGCCACCAGTGACGTCTGGACAGGTCCTAACACCGGGGAGCTGTTTTTT. Translation: CATSDVWTGPNTGELFF.

This clone has a single count. The gene calls are TRBV7-9 and TRBJ2-2; D may be TRBD2 (5 bases). The CDR3 sequence is 18 residues long. Trimming pared 1 base from V and 3 bases from J, leaving 18 bases between. CDR1 and CDR2 (germline): SEHNR, FQNEAQ (reference sequence). Written as DNA, the CDR3 is TGTGCCAGCAGCTTAGTACGCTCCAGCGGTTCATACACCGGGGAGCTGTTTTTT. Its protein is CASSLVRSSGSYTGELFF.

This rearrangement joins TRBV7-9 to TRBJ1-2; D is uncertain. Germline values: CDR1 SEHNR, CDR2 FQNEAQ (reference sequence). The length of the CDR3 is 11 residues. The V and J ends lost 5 bases and 3 bases respectively, with 4 bases between them. CDR3 sequence (DNA): TGTGCCAGCAGCCCCGACTATGGCTACACCTTC. Amino acids: CASSPDYGYTF.

DNA of the CDR3: TGTGCCAGCAGCCAAGTCCTCGGGGGGAGCTCTGGGGCCAACGTCCTGACTTTC. Protein sequence: CASSQVLGGSSGANVLTF. The chain is built from TRBV14 and TRBJ2-6, with 7 bases identical to TRBD2. The CDR3 has 18 amino acids. Germline V gives CDR1 SGHDN, CDR2 FVKESK. J gave up 0 bases and V 1 base, and 6 bases lay outside the gene matches. The entire variable domain, with the rest obtained from reference TRBV14 and TRBJ2-6, is as follows: EAGVTQFPSHSVIEKGQTVTLRCDPISGHDNLYWYRRVMGKEIKFLLHFVKESKQDESGMPNNRFLAERTGGTYSTLKVQPAELEDSGVYFCASSQVLGGSSGANVLTFGAGSRLTVL.

CDR3 bases: TGTGCCACCAGCAGAGCCCGGGAAGGGACGAACACCGGGGAGCTGTTTTTT. Protein sequence: CATSRAREGTNTGELFF. The chain joins TRBV15 to TRBJ2-2; D may be TRBD2 (5 bases). This CDR3 spans 17 amino acids. Germline CDR1 reads LNHNV; CDR2 reads YYDKDF (reference sequence). With 1 base removed from V and 0 bases from J, the gap between germline ends came to 12 bases.

This clone turned up a few times. The chain combines TRBV6-6 with TRBJ1-6; D perhaps matches TRBD1 (5 bases). V lost 5 bases, J lost 8 bases, and 10 bases lay in between. This CDR3 is 13 amino acids long. The germline V gene encodes CDR1 MNHNY and CDR2 SVGAGI (reference sequence). CDR3 residues: CASSTLGDSPLHF. The CDR3 nucleotides read TGTGCCAGCAGTACTTTAGGGGATTCACCCCTCCACTTT.

This clone has a handful of counts. V is TRBV10-2 and J is TRBJ2-7; perhaps TRBD2 as D (5 bases). CDR1 WSHSY and CDR2 SAAADI come from the germline V gene. The V gene lost 5 bases and the J gene lost 2 bases, with 7 bases spanning the gap. This CDR3 region has 12 residues. The CDR3 loop reads CASSTGAYEQYV. DNA of the CDR3: TGCGCCAGCAGTACCGGGGCCTACGAGCAGTACGTC.

In this sample, this clone turned up a few times. The chain has TRBV2 and TRBJ1-2; a possible D gene is TRBD1 (5 bases). V shed 5 bases and J shed 8 bases, with 15 bases lying between them. CDR3 length equals 13 residues. Looked up from germline, CDR1 is SNHLY and CDR2 is FYNNEI. The CDR3 reads CASSSTERLGYTF. CDR3 nucleotide sequence: TGTGCCAGCAGTTCGACAGAACGTCTAGGCTACACCTTC.

J is TRBJ2-3 and V is TRBV27; tentatively, D is TRBD2 (7 bases). This CDR3 spans 16 amino acids. V lost 7 bases, J lost 3 bases, and 20 bases lay in between. Germline CDR1 reads MNHEY; CDR2 reads SMNVEV (reference sequence). The CDR3 loop is CASTPGGGRVTDTQYF. The CDR3 DNA sequence: TGTGCCAGCACTCCTGGGGGCGGGAGAGTAACAGATACGCAGTATTTT.

V and J are TRBV18 and TRBJ2-7; D perhaps matches TRBD2 (5 bases). CDR1 KGHSH and CDR2 LQKENI come from the germline V gene. Trimming removed 3 bases at V and 2 bases at J, with 11 bases between. CDR3 length: 14 amino acids. Here the CDR3 reads CASSPDSTPYEQYV. DNA for the CDR3: TGTGCCAGCTCACCGGACTCTACCCCCTACGAGCAGTACGTC.

In DNA, the CDR3 is TGTGCCAGCAGTTTTAAAGGGGACACTGAAGCTTTCTTT. Protein product: CASSFKGDTEAFF. The rearrangement links TRBV12-3 or TRBV12-4 to TRBJ1-1; possibly TRBD1 for D (5 bases). V was pared by 3 bases and J by 3 bases, with 8 bases between. This CDR3 has 13 amino acids.

For this clone: An end of the junction does not agree with germline; a read error may underlie this. The chain employs TRBV19 and TRBJ2-7; maybe TRBD1 (6 bases). The V gene's germline CDR1 is LNHDA and CDR2 SQIVND (reference sequence). This CDR3 region has 9 residues. CDR3 DNA: TGTGCCAGTATAGCCGGACAGCCCTTC. This encodes CASIAGQPF.

This rearrangement joins TRBV19 to TRBJ1-5; 9 bases fit TRBD1. The germline CDR1 and CDR2 sequences are LNHDA and SQIVND (reference sequence). This CDR3 region has 15 residues. The ends lost 6 bases at V and 1 base at J; junction bases unmatched: 4. The CDR3 coding sequence is TGTGCCAGTAGGTGGGACAGGGCGAGCAATCAGCCCCAGCATTTT. It encodes CASRWDRASNQPQHF.